The 14 T cell receptor beta chains listed next were all sequenced from one sample in a study of OX40 agonist ivuxolimab in advanced cancers. Generated by immunoSEQ multiplex PCR, the TCRdb table keeps only in-frame clones and is missing some. The data hold about 67,000 clones, with roughly 90% observed a single time. Sequenced material: CD4+ or CD8+ T cells sorted from blood, taken in a trial of the OX40 agonist ivuxolimab. The receptors here all came from an adult with an advanced solid tumor such as melanoma, head and neck, liver or kidney cancer.

CDR3 coding DNA: TGTGCCAGTAGTATTAAGGGTGACACTGAAGCTTTCTTT. Its translation: CASSIKGDTEAFF. V usage is TRBV19 and J usage is TRBJ1-1; D gene ambiguous. V lost 3 bases, J lost 3 bases, and 8 bases lay in between. The CDR3 consists of 13 residues. From germline, CDR1 is LNHDA and CDR2 SQIVND (reference sequence).

The V call is TRBV18, the J call TRBJ1-1, with 7 bases aligning to TRBD1. This CDR3 contains 15 residues. V dropped 2 bases and J dropped 5; count of bases not matched to a gene: 8. Germline V gives CDR1 KGHSH, CDR2 LQKENI. The CDR3 reads CASSPGEGGLTEAFF. CDR3 nucleotides: TGTGCCAGCTCACCAGGGGAAGGGGGCTTGACTGAAGCTTTCTTT. The full variable domain, with the rest looked up from reference TRBV18 and TRBJ1-1, is NAGVMQNPRHLVRRRGQEARLRCSPMKGHSHVYWYRQLPEEGLKFMVYLQKENIIDESGMPKERFSAEFPKEGPSILRIQQVVRGDSAAYFCASSPGEGGLTEAFFGQGTRLTVV.

The table lists this clone with a few counts. The DNA for the CDR3 is TGTGCCGGCCGAGGGGGGGCAAATACGCAGTATTTT. Protein sequence: CAGRGGANTQYF. The chain has TRBV2 and TRBJ2-3, with TRBD2 as a possible D gene (7 bases). CDR1 is SNHLY, CDR2 FYNNEI, per germline. This CDR3 has 12 residues. V gave up 11 bases and J gave up 7 bases, with 16 bases separating them.

J is TRBJ2-1 and V is TRBV19, with D perhaps TRBD1 (5 bases). This CDR3 is built from 14 residues. The ends were cut back, 7 bases at V and 0 bases at J, with 10 bases in the middle. Germline loops: CDR1 LNHDA, CDR2 SQIVND (reference sequence). CDR3 residues: CASMGLSSYNEQFF. Written as DNA, the CDR3 is TGTGCCAGTATGGGGCTTAGCTCCTACAATGAGCAGTTCTTC.

The genes are TRBV5-1 and TRBJ2-1; D might be TRBD1 (6 bases). The CDR3 runs to 15 residues. The V end lost 2 bases, the J end lost 0 bases, and 9 bases lay between the germline ends. The germline V gene has CDR1 SGHRS and CDR2 YFSETQ. CDR3 in amino acids: CASSFTGSSYNEQFF. The CDR3 DNA sequence: TGCGCCAGCAGCTTCACAGGGAGCTCCTACAATGAGCAGTTCTTC.

The V gene is TRBV6-1, the J gene TRBJ2-7; possibly TRBD2 for D (7 bases). Trimming took 4 bases from V and 5 from J, leaving 12 bases between them. The germline CDR1 and CDR2 sequences are MNHNS and SASEGT. The CDR3 sequence is 13 residues long. The CDR3 protein is CASSVQGRDEQYF. The CDR3 DNA reads as TGTGCCAGCAGTGTCCAGGGGAGGGACGAGCAGTACTTC.

The V call is TRBV6-1, the J call TRBJ1-1; D is ambiguous. Germline lookup yields CDR1 MNHNS and CDR2 SASEGT. The ends were cut back, 4 bases at V and 11 bases at J, with 14 bases in the middle. The CDR3 has 12 residues. CDR3 bases: TGTGCCAGCAGTGGGACCGGGAGTGCGGCTTTCTTT. Its protein is CASSGTGSAAFF.

The chain links TRBV18 to TRBJ1-5, with D tentatively TRBD1 (5 bases). The CDR3 sequence is 15 residues long. V lost 5 bases and J 6 bases, leaving 17 bases between the germline ends. CDR1 is KGHSH, CDR2 LQKENI, per germline. The CDR3 loop is CASSSGWGGGQPQHF. The CDR3 DNA reads TGTGCCAGCTCATCCGGGTGGGGCGGCGGTCAGCCCCAGCATTTT.

This clone was picked up a small number of times. V and J are TRBV7-6 and TRBJ2-7, with 8 bases lining up with TRBD1. Trimming at V came to 4 bases and at J to 6 bases, leaving 8 bases not matched to a gene. Germline assignment: CDR1 SGHVS and CDR2 FNYEAQ. CDR3 length: 14 amino acids. CDR3: CASSSQGAGLEQYF. CDR3 sequence (DNA): TGTGCCAGCAGCTCCCAGGGGGCTGGGCTCGAGCAGTACTTC.

The chain employs TRBV6-5 and TRBJ1-3; 7 nucleotides align to TRBD1. The V segment lost 6 bases and the J segment 6 bases; nucleotides outside the gene matches: 8. The CDR3 is made up of 14 amino acids. Germline-derived CDR1 and CDR2 are MNHEY and SVGAGI. CDR3 in DNA: TGTGCCAGCAGCTCCGGGACAGCGGTAAACACCATATATTTT. Its translation: CASSSGTAVNTIYF.

This chain connects TRBV11-2 to TRBJ1-2; TRBD1 agrees at 8 bases. CDR1 and CDR2 from the germline V gene are SGHAT and FQNNGV. The ends lost 5 bases at V and 4 bases at J; junction bases unmatched: 9. The CDR3 extends over 15 amino acids. The CDR3 sequence is CASSQQGDSFYGYTF. CDR3 sequence (DNA): TGTGCCAGCAGCCAACAGGGGGACTCGTTCTATGGCTACACCTTC.

This chain connects TRBV6-1 to TRBJ2-1; D assignment may be TRBD1 or TRBD2 (5 bases each). V was clipped by 1 base and J by 2 bases, with 9 bases between them. The CDR3 runs to 15 residues. Germline values: CDR1 MNHNS, CDR2 SASEGT. The CDR3 reads CASSEDGAPYNEQFF. Written as DNA, the CDR3 is TGTGCCAGCAGTGAAGACGGGGCCCCCTACAATGAGCAGTTCTTC.

The rearrangement joins TRBV4-2 to TRBJ2-1, with TRBD2 identical over 11 bases. From germline, CDR1 is LGHNA and CDR2 YNFKEQ. The V segment lost 8 bases and the J segment 4 bases; nucleotides outside the gene matches: 10. This CDR3 is 16 amino acids long. This CDR3 is CASPGLAGGHYNEQFF. CDR3 nucleotide sequence: TGTGCCAGCCCCGGTTTAGCGGGAGGGCATTACAATGAGCAGTTCTTC.

This chain links TRBV28 with TRBJ1-6; no reliable D call. CDR3 length: 13 residues. V was clipped by 4 bases and J by 8 bases, with 9 bases between them. CDR1 MDHEN and CDR2 SYDVKM come from the germline V gene. CDR3 protein: CASSSPGYSPLHF. The CDR3 region has the DNA TGTGCCAGCAGTTCCCCGGGGTATTCACCCCTCCACTTT.